The next 28 T cell receptor beta chains were all read from a single sample in a study of memory CD4+ T cells and cytomegalovirus serostatus. The sort gate was single viable CD3+CD4+CD8-CD45RO+ cells for memory CD4+ T cells. Using immunoSEQ multiplex PCR, the repertoire was profiled, and TCRdb retains in-frame clones only, with some absent. The repertoire holds 35,000 to 45,000 clones, around 79% seen once, with about 0.73% in the top ten. The sequenced sample was memory CD4+ T cells from blood. The receptors stem from an adult in good health and CMV-seronegative.

In DNA, the CDR3 is TGCGCCAGCAGCAGGGGCGGTGTGGGGGGACAGCAAGAGACCCAGTACTTC. It yields the protein CASSRGGVGGQQETQYF. The chain carries TRBV5-1 and TRBJ2-5; D possibly corresponds to TRBD1 (7 bases). V was cut by 4 bases and J by 2 bases, with 21 bases left in between. Germline V gives CDR1 SGHRS, CDR2 YFSETQ. The CDR3 sequence is 17 residues long. The whole variable domain, filled in from reference TRBV5-1 and TRBJ2-5, reads KAGVTQTPRYLIKTRGQQVTLSCSPISGHRSVSWYQQTPGQGLQFLFEYFSETQRNKGNFPGRFSGRQFSNSRSEMNVSTLELGDSALYLCASSRGGVGGQQETQYFGPGTRLLVL.

The CDR3 DNA is TGCGCCAGCAGCTTGGCTCAGGGGATCGACTATGGCTACACCTTC. Its translation: CASSLAQGIDYGYTF. The gene calls are TRBV5-1 and TRBJ1-2; D is possibly TRBD1 (6 bases). Germline CDR1 and CDR2: SGHRS and YFSETQ. This CDR3 spans 15 amino acids. V was pared by 0 bases and J by 3 bases, with 12 bases between.

The J gene is TRBJ1-3, the V gene TRBV4-1, with D maybe TRBD1 (5 bases). Trimming removed 1 base at V and 1 base at J, with 17 bases between. Germline lookup yields CDR1 MGHRA and CDR2 YSYEKL. CDR3 length: 18 amino acids. The CDR3: CASSQGASRASSGNTIYF. In DNA, the CDR3 is TGCGCCAGCAGCCAAGGGGCATCCAGGGCTTCTTCTGGAAACACCATATATTTT.

The J gene is TRBJ1-3, the V gene TRBV5-4; D is possibly TRBD1 (6 bases). The CDR3 is 16 amino acids. Germline-derived CDR1 and CDR2 are SGHNT and YYREEE (reference sequence). V was trimmed by 4 bases and J by 0 bases, leaving 14 bases between them. The CDR3 sequence: CASSLGGRSSGNTIYF. The CDR3, as DNA: TGTGCCAGCAGCCTGGGGGGCCGGTCCTCTGGAAACACCATATATTTT.

The chain combines TRBV6-6 with TRBJ1-4; D gene uncertain. CDR1 and CDR2 from the germline V gene are MNHNY and SVGAGI (reference sequence). The CDR3 consists of 16 residues. The ends were cut back, 6 bases at V and 8 bases at J, with 22 bases in the middle. This CDR3 reads CASRAAGEGKAEKLFF. CDR3 bases: TGTGCCAGCAGGGCAGCTGGTGAAGGCAAGGCCGAAAAACTGTTTTTT.

The genes are TRBV7-2 and TRBJ1-4; D is perhaps TRBD1 (6 bases). Germline V gives CDR1 SGHTA, CDR2 FQGNSA. V was pared by 2 bases and J by 7 bases, with 11 bases between. This CDR3 spans 14 amino acids. The CDR3 sequence: CASSLTGISEKLFF. The CDR3 DNA reads TGTGCCAGCAGCTTAACAGGGATCTCTGAAAAACTGTTTTTT. Full variable domain (rest looked up from reference TRBV7-2 and TRBJ1-4): GAGVSQSPSNKVTEKGKDVELRCDPISGHTALYWYRQSLGQGLEFLIYFQGNSAPDKSGLPSDRFSAERTGGSVSTLTIQRTQQEDSAVYLCASSLTGISEKLFFGSGTQLSVL.

The chain has TRBV1 and TRBJ2-1. TRBV1 is designated a pseudogene. The CDR3 has 15 amino acids. The CDR3 region is CTSSQLDVDRHEQFF. DNA of the CDR3: TGCACCAGCAGCCAATTAGATGTTGATCGGCACGAGCAGTTCTTC.

This rearrangement joins TRBV4-1 to TRBJ1-5; no definite D call. With 0 bases removed from V and 6 bases from J, the gap between germline ends came to 18 bases. CDR3 length: 17 amino acids. Germline CDR1 and CDR2: MGHRA and YSYEKL. The CDR3 here is CASSQDYGHPRGQPQHF. The CDR3 nucleotides are TGCGCCAGCAGCCAAGATTATGGGCACCCGAGAGGTCAGCCCCAGCATTTT.

This sequence joins TRBV6-5 and TRBJ1-4; D is ambiguous. V shed 2 bases and J shed 4 bases, with 5 bases lying between them. CDR3 length equals 13 residues. The V gene's germline CDR1 is MNHEY and CDR2 SVGAGI. In DNA form, the CDR3 reads TGTGCCAGCAGTTACAGCATTAATGAAAAACTGTTTTTT. Amino acids: CASSYSINEKLFF.

This chain joins TRBV11-2 and TRBJ2-3, with 11 bases identical to TRBD2. This CDR3 spans 19 amino acids. The germline V gene encodes CDR1 SGHAT and CDR2 FQNNGV. V gave up 1 base and J gave up 5 bases; unmatched junction bases: 14. The CDR3 region has the DNA TGTGCCAGCAGCTTAGGACTAGCGGGGATCGGAGGGGAACGAGATACGCAGTATTTT. Protein: CASSLGLAGIGGERDTQYF.

The chain couples TRBV6-1 to TRBJ2-5; either TRBD1 or TRBD2 may supply D (7 bases each). Germline V gives CDR1 MNHNS, CDR2 SASEGT. V was trimmed by 4 bases and J by 3 bases, leaving 18 bases between them. The CDR3 is made up of 16 amino acids. In DNA form, the CDR3 reads TGTGCCAGCAGTGTCCGACAGGGAGGGGAAAAAGAGACCCAGTACTTC. Its protein is CASSVRQGGEKETQYF.

V and J are TRBV10-2 and TRBJ2-2; 8 bases are a match to TRBD2. The ends lost 8 bases at V and 7 bases at J; junction bases unmatched: 12. The germline V gene encodes CDR1 WSHSY and CDR2 SAAADI. The CDR3 runs to 15 residues. The CDR3 DNA follows: TGCGCCAGCGAGTGGGGCGGGGGGTTAAACGGGGAGCTGTTTTTT. Amino acids: CASEWGGGLNGELFF.

J is TRBJ2-3 and V is TRBV5-5, with 8 positions matching TRBD1. V trimming: 4 bases; J trimming: 3 bases; junction bases outside the gene matches: 4. This CDR3 region has 14 residues. The germline CDR1 and CDR2 sequences are SGHKS and YYEKEE (reference sequence). The CDR3 DNA reads TGTGCCAGCAGCCCTAGACAGGGGACAGATACGCAGTATTTT. Translated: CASSPRQGTDTQYF.

The rearrangement joins TRBV5-6 to TRBJ2-3, with 11 nucleotides matching TRBD2. Germline CDR1 is SGHDT and CDR2 is YYEEEE. V trimming: 4 bases; J trimming: 6 bases; junction bases outside the gene matches: 10. CDR3 size: 16 residues. CDR3 amino acids: CASSPGTSGSRDTQYF. CDR3 DNA: TGTGCCAGCAGCCCAGGGACTAGCGGATCACGCGATACGCAGTATTTT.

The chain has TRBV19 and TRBJ1-4; D gene uncertain. The CDR3 covers 13 residues. Trimming pared 7 bases from V and 3 bases from J, leaving 9 bases between. Per germline, CDR1 LNHDA and CDR2 SQIVND (reference sequence). CDR3 region: CASNWGSNEKLFF. The CDR3 nucleotides read TGTGCCAGTAATTGGGGATCTAATGAAAAACTGTTTTTT.

The gene calls are TRBV30 and TRBJ1-2; D perhaps matches TRBD1 (6 bases). The germline gives CDR1 GTSNPN, CDR2 SVGIG (reference sequence). CDR3 size: 14 residues. The V end was cut by 6 bases, the J end by 2 bases, with 16 bases between. CDR3 bases: TGTGCCTGCAATCCGGGACATACAAACTATGGCTACACCTTC. Protein product: CACNPGHTNYGYTF.

The rearrangement joins TRBV6-6 to TRBJ1-1; possible D gene TRBD1, 5 bases. Deletions cut 6 bases from V and 0 bases from J, with 14 bases between. The germline gives CDR1 MNHNY, CDR2 SVGAGI (reference sequence). CDR3 length equals 15 residues. DNA of the CDR3: TGTGCCAGCAGCCTCCCCCCAGGGATGAACACTGAAGCTTTCTTT. Its translation: CASSLPPGMNTEAFF.

This chain uses TRBV11-2 with TRBJ2-5, with 7 bases that match TRBD2. Looked up from germline, CDR1 is SGHAT and CDR2 is FQNNGV. The CDR3 contains 14 residues. With 5 bases clipped from V and 5 bases from J, the junction kept 8 bases outside the gene matches. The CDR3: CASSVGRLAETQYF. The CDR3 DNA is TGTGCCAGCAGCGTCGGGAGACTAGCCGAGACCCAGTACTTC.

Regarding this clone: Other DNA sequences of this sample code for an identical CDR3. V is TRBV10-3 and J is TRBJ2-5, with 13 bases matching TRBD2. The CDR3 covers 16 residues. Germline V gives CDR1 ENHRY, CDR2 SYGVKD. Trimming removed 4 bases from V and 5 bases from J; junction bases left unmatched: 7. CDR3 bases: TGTGCCATCAGTGGTACTAGCGGGGGGGCCGATGAGACCCAGTACTTC. Amino acid sequence: CAISGTSGGADETQYF.

V and J are TRBV7-3 and TRBJ1-2; 8 bases line up with TRBD1. The ends lost 5 bases at V and 2 bases at J; junction bases unmatched: 7. Germline CDR1 is SGHTA and CDR2 is FQGTGA. The CDR3 contains 15 residues. This CDR3 is CASSARTGRNYGYTF. The DNA for the CDR3 is TGTGCCAGCAGCGCTAGGACAGGGAGGAACTATGGCTACACCTTC.

The rearrangement joins TRBV4-1 to TRBJ2-2; D remains ambiguous. The CDR3 runs 17 residues. CDR1 and CDR2 from the germline V gene are MGHRA and YSYEKL. V lost 0 bases, J lost 0 bases, and 11 bases lay in between. CDR3 sequence reads: CASSQDTTFSNTGELFF. DNA of the CDR3: TGCGCCAGCAGCCAAGATACCACCTTCTCGAACACCGGGGAGCTGTTTTTT.

This sequence joins TRBV6-5 and TRBJ2-3; possibly TRBD1 for D (6 bases). This CDR3 spans 16 amino acids. V lost 0 bases to trimming and J lost 6 bases, with 16 bases between them. Per germline, CDR1 MNHEY and CDR2 SVGAGI. The chain's CDR3 is CASSYSVRGMMDTQYF. CDR3 DNA: TGTGCCAGCAGTTACTCTGTCAGGGGTATGATGGATACGCAGTATTTT.

Of note for this clone: Distinct nucleotide sequences in the sample also encode this CDR3. The V call is TRBV9, the J call TRBJ1-5, with unresolved D. Germline CDR1 reads SGDLS; CDR2 reads YYNGEE. Between the trimmed V and J ends, which lost 4 bases and 5 bases, there was a span of 10 bases. This CDR3 has 13 amino acids. CDR3 in amino acids: CASSLYTDQPQHF. The DNA of the CDR3 is TGTGCCAGCAGCCTTTACACGGATCAGCCCCAGCATTTT.

The chain carries TRBV5-6 and TRBJ2-3; D is unresolved. Trimming stripped 4 bases from V and 4 bases from J, with 7 bases between. From germline, CDR1 is SGHDT and CDR2 YYEEEE. This CDR3 contains 12 residues. This CDR3 is CASSPEADTQYF. As DNA, the CDR3 is TGTGCCAGCAGCCCAGAAGCAGATACGCAGTATTTT.

This clone was counted between two and nine times. This sequence joins TRBV5-6 and TRBJ1-1, with a weak D call TRBD1 (5 bases). V was cut by 2 bases and J by 3 bases, with 11 bases left in between. CDR3 length equals 14 residues. Germline V gene lookup returns CDR1 SGHDT and CDR2 YYEEEE. The CDR3 DNA sequence: TGTGCCAGCAGCTTCGGGGGAATTCACACTGAAGCTTTCTTT. It is translated as CASSFGGIHTEAFF.

Relative to its sample, this clone is medium-sized. This sequence joins TRBV10-1 and TRBJ1-1, with 7 bases lining up with TRBD1. The V gene's germline CDR1 is WNHNN and CDR2 SYGVQD (reference sequence). The CDR3 is 13 amino acids. V lost 7 bases and J lost 2; bases outside the gene matches: 4. For the CDR3, the DNA is TGCGCCAGCACGACAGGGATAAACACTGAAGCTTTCTTT. Protein sequence: CASTTGINTEAFF.

In this sample, this clone turned up a few times. V and J are TRBV19 and TRBJ1-1, with D unclear. V was shortened by 4 bases and J by 2 bases, with 8 bases between the two germline ends. CDR1 and CDR2 (germline): LNHDA, SQIVND (reference sequence). There are 13 residues in the CDR3. Here the CDR3 reads CASSTTVNTEAFF. In DNA form, the CDR3 reads TGTGCCAGTAGTACAACCGTCAACACTGAAGCTTTCTTT. The entire variable domain, with the rest obtained from reference TRBV19 and TRBJ1-1, is as follows: DGGITQSPKYLFRKEGQNVTLSCEQNLNHDAMYWYRQDPGQGLRLIYYSQIVNDFQKGDIAEGYSVSREKKESFPLTVTSAQKNPTAFYLCASSTTVNTEAFFGQGTRLTVV.

The genes are TRBV5-8 and TRBJ1-2, with 9 bases matching TRBD1. After removal of 4 bases from V and 8 bases from J, the junction contained 12 bases not matched to a gene. CDR3 length: 15 amino acids. Looked up from germline, CDR1 is SGHTS and CDR2 is YDEGEE. The CDR3 sequence is CASSILGTGPDGYTF. DNA for the CDR3: TGTGCCAGCAGCATTCTAGGGACAGGGCCGGACGGCTACACCTTC.